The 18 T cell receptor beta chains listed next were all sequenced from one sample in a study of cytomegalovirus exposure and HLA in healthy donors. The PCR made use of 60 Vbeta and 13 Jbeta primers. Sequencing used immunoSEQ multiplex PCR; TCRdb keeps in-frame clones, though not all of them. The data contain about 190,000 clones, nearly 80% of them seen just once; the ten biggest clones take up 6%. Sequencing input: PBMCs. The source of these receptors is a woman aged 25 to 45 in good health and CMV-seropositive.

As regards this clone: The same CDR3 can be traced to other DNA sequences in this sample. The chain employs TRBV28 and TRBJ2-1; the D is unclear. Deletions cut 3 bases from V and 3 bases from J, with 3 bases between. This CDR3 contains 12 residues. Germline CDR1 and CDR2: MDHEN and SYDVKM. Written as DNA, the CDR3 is TGTGCCAGCAGTTTTCTCTACAATGAGCAGTTCTTC. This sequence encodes CASSFLYNEQFF.

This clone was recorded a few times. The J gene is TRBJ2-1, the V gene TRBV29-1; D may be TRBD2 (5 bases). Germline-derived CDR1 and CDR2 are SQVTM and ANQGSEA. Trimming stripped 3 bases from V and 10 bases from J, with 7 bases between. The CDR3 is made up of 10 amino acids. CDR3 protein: CSVERGEQFF. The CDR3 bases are TGCAGCGTTGAGCGCGGGGAGCAGTTCTTC.

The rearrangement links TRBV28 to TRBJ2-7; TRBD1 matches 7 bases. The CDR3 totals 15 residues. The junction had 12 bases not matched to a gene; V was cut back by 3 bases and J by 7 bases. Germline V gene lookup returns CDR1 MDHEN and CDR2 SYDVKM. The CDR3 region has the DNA TGTGCCAGCAGTTTTCCGGTAGACAGGGTCTCTGAGCAGTACTTC. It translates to CASSFPVDRVSEQYF.

The CDR3 loop reads CASSRGRVRGDNEQFF. CDR3 nucleotides: TGTGCCAGCAGCCGGGGGAGGGTCCGGGGGGACAATGAGCAGTTCTTC. The rearrangement links TRBV13 to TRBJ2-1; 7 nucleotides line up with TRBD2. This CDR3 contains 16 residues. V shed 5 bases and J 5 bases; nucleotides not matched to a gene: 12. Per germline, CDR1 PRHDT and CDR2 FYEKMQ (reference sequence). The full variable domain, its missing parts supplied by reference TRBV13 and TRBJ2-1, is AAGVIQSPRHLIKEKRETATLKCYPIPRHDTVYWYQQGPGQDPQFLISFYEKMQSDKGSIPDRFSAQQFSDYHSELNMSSLELGDSALYFCASSRGRVRGDNEQFFGPGTRLTVL.

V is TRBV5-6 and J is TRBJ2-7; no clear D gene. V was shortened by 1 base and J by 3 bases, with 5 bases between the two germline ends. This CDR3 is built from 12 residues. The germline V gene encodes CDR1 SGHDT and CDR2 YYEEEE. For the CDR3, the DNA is TGTGCCAGCAGCTTGATCAACTACGAGCAGTACTTC. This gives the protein CASSLINYEQYF.

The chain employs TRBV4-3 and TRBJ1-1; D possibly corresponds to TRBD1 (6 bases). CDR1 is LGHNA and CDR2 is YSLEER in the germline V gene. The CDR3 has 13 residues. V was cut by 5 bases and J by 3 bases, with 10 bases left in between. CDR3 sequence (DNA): TGCGCCAGCAGCAGTGACAGGTACACTGAAGCTTTCTTT. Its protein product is CASSSDRYTEAFF.

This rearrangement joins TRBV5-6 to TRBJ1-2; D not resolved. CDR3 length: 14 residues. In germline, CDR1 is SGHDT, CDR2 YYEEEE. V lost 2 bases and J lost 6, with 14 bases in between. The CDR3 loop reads CASSFRAGGHGYTF. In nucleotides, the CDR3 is TGTGCCAGCAGCTTCAGAGCAGGAGGTCATGGCTACACCTTC.

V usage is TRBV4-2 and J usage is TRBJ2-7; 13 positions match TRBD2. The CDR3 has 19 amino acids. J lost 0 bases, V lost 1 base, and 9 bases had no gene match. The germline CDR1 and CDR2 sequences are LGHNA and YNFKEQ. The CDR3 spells CASSQARLAGGPSSYEQYF. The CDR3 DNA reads TGTGCCAGCAGCCAAGCGAGACTAGCGGGGGGACCCAGCTCCTACGAGCAGTACTTC.

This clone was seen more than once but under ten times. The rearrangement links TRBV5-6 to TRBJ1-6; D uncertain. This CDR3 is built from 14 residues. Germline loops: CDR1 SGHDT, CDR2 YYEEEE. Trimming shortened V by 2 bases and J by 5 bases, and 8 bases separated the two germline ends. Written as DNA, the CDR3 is TGTGCCAGCAGCTTCTCCCCCGATAATTCACCCCTCCACTTT. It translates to CASSFSPDNSPLHF.

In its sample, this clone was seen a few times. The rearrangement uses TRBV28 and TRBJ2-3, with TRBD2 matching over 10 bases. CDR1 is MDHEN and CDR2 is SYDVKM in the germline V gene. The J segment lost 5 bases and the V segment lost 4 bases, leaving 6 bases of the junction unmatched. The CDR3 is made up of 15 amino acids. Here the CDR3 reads CASSSVAGGGDTQYF. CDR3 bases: TGTGCCAGCAGTTCTGTAGCGGGAGGAGGAGATACGCAGTATTTT.

CDR3 protein: CASSIPQSNTGELFF. DNA of the CDR3: TGTGCCAGTAGTATCCCACAGTCGAACACCGGGGAGCTGTTTTTT. The V and J genes are TRBV19 and TRBJ2-2; the D is unclear. The CDR3 sequence is 15 residues long. Trimming removed 3 bases at V and 0 bases at J, with 8 bases between. Germline CDR1 LNHDA, CDR2 SQIVND (reference sequence).

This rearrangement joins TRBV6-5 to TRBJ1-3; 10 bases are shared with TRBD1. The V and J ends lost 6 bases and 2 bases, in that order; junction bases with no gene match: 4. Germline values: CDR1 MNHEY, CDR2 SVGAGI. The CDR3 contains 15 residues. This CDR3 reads CASRRGTGAGNTIYF. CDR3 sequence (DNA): TGTGCCAGCAGAAGAGGGACAGGGGCTGGAAACACCATATATTTT.

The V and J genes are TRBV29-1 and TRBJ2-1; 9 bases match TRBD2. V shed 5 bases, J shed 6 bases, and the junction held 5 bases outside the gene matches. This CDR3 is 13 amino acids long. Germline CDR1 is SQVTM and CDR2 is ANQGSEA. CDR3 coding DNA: TGCAGCGTTCGGGCGGGAGGGCCCAATGAGCAGTTCTTC. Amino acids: CSVRAGGPNEQFF.

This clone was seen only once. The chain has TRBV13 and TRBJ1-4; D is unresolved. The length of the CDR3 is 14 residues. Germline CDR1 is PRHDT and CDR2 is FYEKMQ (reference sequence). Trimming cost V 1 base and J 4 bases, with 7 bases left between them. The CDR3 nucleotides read TGTGCCAGCAGCTTAGCGGGGTTTAATGAAAAACTGTTTTTT. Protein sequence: CASSLAGFNEKLFF.

CDR3 nucleotides: TGTGCCAGCAGCCAACCCGGACAGAATGAAAAACTGTTTTTT. This translates into CASSQPGQNEKLFF. The chain employs TRBV4-2 and TRBJ1-4; D perhaps matches TRBD1 (6 bases). Trimming took off 2 bases at V and 5 bases at J, with 9 bases between the two ends. This CDR3 comprises 14 residues. Germline V gene data show CDR1 as LGHNA and CDR2 as YNFKEQ.

The CDR3, as DNA: TGTGCCAGCAGCCAAGGACAGGTGGTCACCGGGGAGCTGTTTTTT. This codes for CASSQGQVVTGELFF. The V call is TRBV14, the J call TRBJ2-2, with a weak D call TRBD1 (6 bases). Trimming shortened V by 1 base and J by 4 bases, and 10 bases separated the two germline ends. The CDR3 is 15 residues long. Germline values: CDR1 SGHDN, CDR2 FVKESK.

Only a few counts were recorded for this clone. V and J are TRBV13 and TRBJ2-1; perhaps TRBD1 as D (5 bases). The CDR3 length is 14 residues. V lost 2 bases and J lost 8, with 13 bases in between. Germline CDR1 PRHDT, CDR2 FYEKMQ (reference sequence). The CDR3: CASSLQGFLYEQFF. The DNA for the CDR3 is TGTGCCAGCAGCTTACAGGGTTTTTTGTATGAGCAGTTCTTC.

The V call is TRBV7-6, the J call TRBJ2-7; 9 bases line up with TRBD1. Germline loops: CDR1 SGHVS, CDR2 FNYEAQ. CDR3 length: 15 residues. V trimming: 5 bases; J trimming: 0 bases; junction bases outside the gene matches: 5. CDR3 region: CASSLQGASSYEQYF. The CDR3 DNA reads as TGTGCCAGCAGCCTACAGGGGGCCAGCTCCTACGAGCAGTACTTC.